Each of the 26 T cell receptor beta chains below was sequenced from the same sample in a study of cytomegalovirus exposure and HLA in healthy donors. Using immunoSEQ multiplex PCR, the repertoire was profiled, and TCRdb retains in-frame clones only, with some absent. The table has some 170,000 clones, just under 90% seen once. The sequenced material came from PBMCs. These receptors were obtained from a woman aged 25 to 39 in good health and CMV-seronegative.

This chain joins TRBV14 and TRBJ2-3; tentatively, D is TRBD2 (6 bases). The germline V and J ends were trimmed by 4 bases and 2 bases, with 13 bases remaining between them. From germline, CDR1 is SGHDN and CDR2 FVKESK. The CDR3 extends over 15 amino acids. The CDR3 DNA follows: TGTGCCAGCAGCCGTGGCGGGACCTACACAGATACGCAGTATTTT. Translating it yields CASSRGGTYTDTQYF.

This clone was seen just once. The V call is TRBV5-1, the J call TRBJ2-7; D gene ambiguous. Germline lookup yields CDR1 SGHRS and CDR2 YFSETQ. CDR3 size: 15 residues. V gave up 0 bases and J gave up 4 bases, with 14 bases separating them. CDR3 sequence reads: CASSLEPGFGYEQYF. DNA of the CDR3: TGCGCCAGCAGCTTGGAACCTGGTTTCGGGTACGAGCAGTACTTC.

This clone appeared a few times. The CDR3 region has the DNA TGTGCCAGCAGCTTAGACACTAAGAACTATGGCTACACCTTC. Translation gives CASSLDTKNYGYTF. The chain recombines TRBV7-2 with TRBJ1-2; no clear D gene. Per germline, CDR1 SGHTA and CDR2 FQGNSA. V was trimmed by 1 base and J by 2 bases, leaving 8 bases between them. The CDR3 has 14 residues.

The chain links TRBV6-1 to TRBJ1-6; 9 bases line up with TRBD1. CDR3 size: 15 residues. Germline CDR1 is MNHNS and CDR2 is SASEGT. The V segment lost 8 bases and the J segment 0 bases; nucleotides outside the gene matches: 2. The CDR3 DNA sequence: TGTGCCAGCGAGACAGGGGGCTCCTATAATTCACCCCTCCACTTT. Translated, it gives CASETGGSYNSPLHF.

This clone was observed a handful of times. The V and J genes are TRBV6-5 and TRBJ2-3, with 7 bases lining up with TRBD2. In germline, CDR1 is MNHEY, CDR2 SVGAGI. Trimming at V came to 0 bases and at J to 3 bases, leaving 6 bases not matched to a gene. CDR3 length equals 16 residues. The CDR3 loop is CASSYSAGESTDTQYF. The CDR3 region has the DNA TGTGCCAGCAGTTACTCTGCGGGGGAGAGTACAGATACGCAGTATTTT.

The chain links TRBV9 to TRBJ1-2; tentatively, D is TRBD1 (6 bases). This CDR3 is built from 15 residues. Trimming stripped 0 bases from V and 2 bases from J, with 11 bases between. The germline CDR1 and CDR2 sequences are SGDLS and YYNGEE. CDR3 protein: CASSVATGSNYGYTF. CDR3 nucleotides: TGTGCCAGCAGCGTAGCTACAGGGTCAAACTATGGCTACACCTTC.

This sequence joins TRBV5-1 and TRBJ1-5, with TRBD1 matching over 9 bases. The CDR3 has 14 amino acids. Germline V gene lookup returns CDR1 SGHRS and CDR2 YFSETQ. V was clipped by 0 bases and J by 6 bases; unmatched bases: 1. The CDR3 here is CASSLEGQGQPQHF. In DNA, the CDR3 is TGCGCCAGCAGCTTGGAGGGACAGGGTCAGCCCCAGCATTTT. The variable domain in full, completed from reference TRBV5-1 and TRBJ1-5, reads KAGVTQTPRYLIKTRGQQVTLSCSPISGHRSVSWYQQTPGQGLQFLFEYFSETQRNKGNFPGRFSGRQFSNSRSEMNVSTLELGDSALYLCASSLEGQGQPQHFGDGTRLSIL.

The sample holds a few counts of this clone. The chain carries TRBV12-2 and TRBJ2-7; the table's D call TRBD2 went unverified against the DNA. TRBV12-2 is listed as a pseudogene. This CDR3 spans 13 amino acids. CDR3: CASRYRTSYEQYF. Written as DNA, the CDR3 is TGTGCAAGTCGCTACCGGACTAGCTACGAGCAGTACTTC.

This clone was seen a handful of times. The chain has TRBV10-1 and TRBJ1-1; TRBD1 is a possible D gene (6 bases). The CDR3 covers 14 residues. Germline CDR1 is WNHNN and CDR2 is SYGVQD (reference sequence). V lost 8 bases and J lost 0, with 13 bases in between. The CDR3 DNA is TGCGCCAGCTCGACCGACAGGATGAACACTGAAGCTTTCTTT. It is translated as CASSTDRMNTEAFF.

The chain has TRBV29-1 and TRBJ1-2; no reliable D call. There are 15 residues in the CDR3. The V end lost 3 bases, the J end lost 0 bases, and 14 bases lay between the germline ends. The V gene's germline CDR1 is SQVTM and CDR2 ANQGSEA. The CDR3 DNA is TGCAGCGTTGAGTCCCCGGAGGGAGCTAACTATGGCTACACCTTC. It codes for CSVESPEGANYGYTF.

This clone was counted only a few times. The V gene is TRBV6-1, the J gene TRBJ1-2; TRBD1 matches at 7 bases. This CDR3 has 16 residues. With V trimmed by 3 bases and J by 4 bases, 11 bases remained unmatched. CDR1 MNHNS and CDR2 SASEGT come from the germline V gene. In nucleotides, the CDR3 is TGTGCCAGCAGTGATCCCGATCTACAGGGGACCTATGGCTACACCTTC. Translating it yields CASSDPDLQGTYGYTF.

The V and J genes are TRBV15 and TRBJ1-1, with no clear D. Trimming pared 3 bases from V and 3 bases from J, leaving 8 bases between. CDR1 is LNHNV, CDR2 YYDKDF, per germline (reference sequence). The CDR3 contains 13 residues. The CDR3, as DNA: TGTGCCACCAGCAGCCGGGTACACACTGAAGCTTTCTTT. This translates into CATSSRVHTEAFF.

The CDR3 reads CASSEEGGKAYQPQHF. The CDR3 DNA sequence: TGTGCCAGCAGTGAAGAGGGGGGGAAAGCTTATCAGCCCCAGCATTTT. The V gene is TRBV2, the J gene TRBJ1-5; D is perhaps TRBD1 (6 bases). CDR3 size: 16 residues. The germline gives CDR1 SNHLY, CDR2 FYNNEI. V was clipped by 1 base and J by 5 bases, with 15 bases between them.

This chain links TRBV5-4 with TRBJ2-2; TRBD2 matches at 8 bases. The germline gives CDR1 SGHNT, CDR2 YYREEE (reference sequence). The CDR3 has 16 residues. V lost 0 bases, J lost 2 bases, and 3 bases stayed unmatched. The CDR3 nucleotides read TGTGCCAGCAGCTTGGGGCGGGGGGTCAACACCGGGGAGCTGTTTTTT. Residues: CASSLGRGVNTGELFF.

The CDR3 DNA follows: TGTGCCAGCTCACCGGGAGCGTGGACTGAAGCTTTCTTT. The encoded protein is CASSPGAWTEAFF. The rearrangement links TRBV18 to TRBJ1-1; no reliable D call. Deletions cut 3 bases from V and 5 bases from J, with 10 bases between. Germline CDR1 and CDR2: KGHSH and LQKENI. The CDR3 is 13 residues long.

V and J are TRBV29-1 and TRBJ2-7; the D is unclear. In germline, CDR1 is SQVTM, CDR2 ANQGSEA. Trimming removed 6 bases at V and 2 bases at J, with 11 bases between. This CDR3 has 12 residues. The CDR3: CSVTQDPYEQYF. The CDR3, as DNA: TGCAGCGTCACCCAGGATCCCTACGAGCAGTACTTC.

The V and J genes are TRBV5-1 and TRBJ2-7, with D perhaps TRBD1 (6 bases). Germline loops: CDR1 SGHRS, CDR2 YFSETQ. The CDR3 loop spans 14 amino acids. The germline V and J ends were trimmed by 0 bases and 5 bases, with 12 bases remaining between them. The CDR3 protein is CASSLGITGHEQYF. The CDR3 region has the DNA TGCGCCAGCAGCTTGGGGATAACAGGGCACGAGCAGTACTTC.

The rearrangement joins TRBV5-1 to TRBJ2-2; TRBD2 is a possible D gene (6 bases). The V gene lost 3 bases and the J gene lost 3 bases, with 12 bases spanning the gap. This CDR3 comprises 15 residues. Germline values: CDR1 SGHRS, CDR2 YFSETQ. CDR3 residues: CASSSGDRDTGELFF. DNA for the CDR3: TGCGCCAGCAGCTCGGGGGACCGCGACACCGGGGAGCTGTTTTTT.

The CDR3 spells CATSGRDRGSGNTIYF. In nucleotides, the CDR3 is TGTGCCACCAGCGGCCGGGACAGGGGCTCTGGAAACACCATATATTTT. The rearrangement links TRBV15 to TRBJ1-3; TRBD1 matches at 10 bases. Trimming at V came to 5 bases and at J to 0 bases, leaving 4 bases not matched to a gene. The CDR3 length is 16 residues. CDR1 LNHNV and CDR2 YYDKDF come from the germline V gene (reference sequence).

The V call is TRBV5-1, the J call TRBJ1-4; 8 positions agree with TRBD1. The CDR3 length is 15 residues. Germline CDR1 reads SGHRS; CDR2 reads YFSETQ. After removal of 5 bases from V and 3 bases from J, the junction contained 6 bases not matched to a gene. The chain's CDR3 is CASSPRGQANEKLFF. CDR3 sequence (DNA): TGCGCCAGCAGTCCCAGGGGGCAGGCTAATGAAAAACTGTTTTTT.

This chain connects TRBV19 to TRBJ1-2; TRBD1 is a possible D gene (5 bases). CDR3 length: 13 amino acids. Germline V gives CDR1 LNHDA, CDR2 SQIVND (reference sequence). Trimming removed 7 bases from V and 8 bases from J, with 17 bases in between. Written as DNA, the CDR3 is TGTGCCAGTAATGGCCGACAGCTTCGGGGCTACACCTTC. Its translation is CASNGRQLRGYTF. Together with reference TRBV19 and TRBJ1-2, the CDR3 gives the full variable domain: DGGITQSPKYLFRKEGQNVTLSCEQNLNHDAMYWYRQDPGQGLRLIYYSQIVNDFQKGDIAEGYSVSREKKESFPLTVTSAQKNPTAFYLCASNGRQLRGYTFGSGTRLTVV.

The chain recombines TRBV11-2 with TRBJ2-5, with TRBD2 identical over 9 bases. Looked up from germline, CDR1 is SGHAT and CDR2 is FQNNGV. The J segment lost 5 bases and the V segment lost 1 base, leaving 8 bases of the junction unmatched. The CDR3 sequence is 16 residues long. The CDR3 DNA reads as TGTGCCAGCAGCTTAGGCTGGACTAGCGAGGACGAGACCCAGTACTTC. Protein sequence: CASSLGWTSEDETQYF.

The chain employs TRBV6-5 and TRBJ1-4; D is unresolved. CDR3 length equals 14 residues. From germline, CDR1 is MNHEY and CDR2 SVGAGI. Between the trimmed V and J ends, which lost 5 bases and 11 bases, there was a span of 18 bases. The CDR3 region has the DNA TGTGCCAGCAGTCGATCGACGGGGTCCGAGAAACTGTTTTTT. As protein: CASSRSTGSEKLFF.

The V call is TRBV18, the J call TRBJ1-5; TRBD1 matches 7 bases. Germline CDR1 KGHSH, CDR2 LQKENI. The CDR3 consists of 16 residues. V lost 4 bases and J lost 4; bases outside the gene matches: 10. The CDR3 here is CASSLDIRDSNQPQHF. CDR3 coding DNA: TGTGCCAGCTCACTCGATATCAGGGACAGTAATCAGCCCCAGCATTTT.

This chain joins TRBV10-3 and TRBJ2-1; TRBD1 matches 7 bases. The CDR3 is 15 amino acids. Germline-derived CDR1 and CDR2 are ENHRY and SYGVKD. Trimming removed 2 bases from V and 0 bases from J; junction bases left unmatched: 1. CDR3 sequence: CAISEAGGSYNEQFF. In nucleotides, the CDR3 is TGTGCCATCAGTGAGGCAGGGGGCTCCTACAATGAGCAGTTCTTC.

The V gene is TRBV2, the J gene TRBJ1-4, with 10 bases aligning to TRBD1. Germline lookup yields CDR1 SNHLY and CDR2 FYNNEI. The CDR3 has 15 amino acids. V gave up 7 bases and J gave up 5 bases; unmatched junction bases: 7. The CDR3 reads CASKNRGQGNEKLFF. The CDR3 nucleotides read TGTGCCAGCAAAAACCGGGGACAGGGGAATGAAAAACTGTTTTTT.